Below, one TCR beta chain is given with its context. Without the conserved terminal phenylalanine or tryptophan, this CDR3 likely stems from a read error. The CDR3 is made up of 14 amino acids. Germline CDR1 and CDR2: MNHNY and SVGAGI (reference sequence). The V and J ends lost 4 bases and 2 bases respectively, with 10 bases between them. MiXCR was run by TCRdb on the PCR reads, yielding one entry per CDR3 protein. The sample contains around 54,000 distinct CDR3 sequences, 20% to 25% of which appear only once. This entry belongs to a study of molecular identifiers for immune sequencing clone quantification.

This clonotype originated in a human donor in good health. Some libraries in this study had Jurkat cell RNA spiked in. The chain employs TRBV6-6 and TRBJ2-3; TRBD1 is a possible D gene (6 bases). The sequenced sample was naive CD8+ T cells from blood, with Jurkat cell RNA spiked in. This sample's subset: FACS-sorted CD8+CD4-CCR7+CD45RA+ naive T cells. Here the CDR3 DNA reads TGTGCCAGCAGTTCCTGGGGACACACAGATACGCAGTATCTC. It yields the protein CASSSWGHTDTQYL.